One and the same sample provided the 10 T cell receptor beta chains below, sequenced in a study of cytomegalovirus exposure and HLA in healthy donors. The study ran its PCR with 60 Vbeta and 13 Jbeta primers. Sequenced by immunoSEQ multiplex PCR; TCRdb stores in-frame clones only, minus some. The repertoire holds 100,000 to 150,000 clones, 70% to 85% seen once, with approximately 1% in the top ten. Sequences were obtained from PBMCs. All receptors come from a boy aged 5-17 years in good health and CMV-seronegative.

This chain connects TRBV6-1 to TRBJ2-1, with a weak D call TRBD2 (5 bases). The V end was cut by 1 base, the J end by 7 bases, with 8 bases between. Per germline, CDR1 MNHNS and CDR2 SASEGT. This CDR3 is 13 amino acids long. CDR3 protein: CASSEETGNEQFF. In DNA form, the CDR3 reads TGTGCCAGCAGTGAAGAAACGGGGAATGAGCAGTTCTTC.

The rearrangement uses TRBV9 and TRBJ2-1, with TRBD2 matching over 10 bases. The ends lost 1 base at V and 4 bases at J; junction bases unmatched: 5. The germline gives CDR1 SGDLS, CDR2 YYNGEE. The length of the CDR3 is 16 residues. In nucleotides, the CDR3 is TGTGCCAGCAGCGTATCGGAACTAGCGGGATACAATGAGCAGTTCTTC. The encoded protein is CASSVSELAGYNEQFF.

The rearrangement links TRBV5-6 to TRBJ1-4, with 7 bases that match TRBD1. Germline V gene lookup returns CDR1 SGHDT and CDR2 YYEEEE. The J segment lost 6 bases and the V segment lost 0 bases, leaving 2 bases of the junction unmatched. The length of the CDR3 is 14 residues. The CDR3 protein is CASSLVGGDEKLFF. CDR3 coding DNA: TGTGCCAGCAGCTTGGTAGGGGGCGATGAAAAACTGTTTTTT.

The chain links TRBV27 to TRBJ2-1; 7 bases are shared with TRBD2. V lost 4 bases and J lost 4; bases outside the gene matches: 1. The CDR3 sequence is 13 residues long. Per the germline V gene, CDR1 is MNHEY and CDR2 is SMNVEV (reference sequence). The CDR3 nucleotides are TGTGCCAGCAGTTGGCGGGGGTACAATGAGCAGTTCTTC. Amino acid sequence: CASSWRGYNEQFF.

This clone came up once. The chain has TRBV19 and TRBJ2-5; 7 nucleotides match TRBD2. J was trimmed by 1 base and V by 0 bases; bases with no gene match: 5. The CDR3 covers 16 residues. The germline CDR1 and CDR2 sequences are LNHDA and SQIVND (reference sequence). DNA for the CDR3: TGTGCCAGTAGTATAGAGTGGCTAGCGGTCCAAGAGACCCAGTACTTC. It codes for CASSIEWLAVQETQYF.

The DNA of the CDR3 is TGTGCCAGTAGTAGCGGACACCTGAGTGCTTTCTTT. It encodes CASSSGHLSAFF. V usage is TRBV19 and J usage is TRBJ1-1; TRBD1 might be the D (5 bases). V lost 4 bases to trimming and J lost 11 bases, with 14 bases between them. The germline V gene has CDR1 LNHDA and CDR2 SQIVND (reference sequence). This CDR3 spans 12 amino acids.

The CDR3 DNA is TGTGCCAGCAGGCCCTGGGGCCCAAACACTGAAGCTTTCTTT. Translated: CASRPWGPNTEAFF. The rearrangement links TRBV2 to TRBJ1-1; a possible D gene is TRBD1 (5 bases). V lost 6 bases, J lost 2 bases, and 13 bases lay in between. This CDR3 comprises 14 residues. Germline values: CDR1 SNHLY, CDR2 FYNNEI.

This chain uses TRBV6-5 with TRBJ1-1; D may be TRBD1 (6 bases). The CDR3 loop spans 13 amino acids. Germline V gene data show CDR1 as MNHEY and CDR2 as SVGAGI. The V end lost 6 bases, the J end lost 8 bases, and 16 bases lay between the germline ends. The DNA for the CDR3 is TGTGCCAGCAGGGAAGGGGGGGCTTCGGAAGCTTTCTTT. The encoded protein is CASREGGASEAFF.

This clone came up a few times. The chain employs TRBV10-3 and TRBJ2-1, with D tentatively TRBD2 (6 bases). The CDR3 is 13 amino acids. V was cut by 0 bases and J by 10 bases, with 10 bases left in between. Germline loops: CDR1 ENHRY, CDR2 SYGVKD. CDR3 in amino acids: CAISESGSGEQFF. The CDR3 nucleotides are TGTGCCATCAGTGAGTCCGGTAGCGGCGAGCAGTTCTTC.

The chain is built from TRBV14 and TRBJ1-2, with 7 nucleotides matching TRBD1. The V and J ends lost 4 bases and 7 bases, in that order; junction bases with no gene match: 18. Germline V gene data show CDR1 as SGHDN and CDR2 as FVKESK. The CDR3 is 17 residues long. CDR3: CASSRPPGQDPLAGYTF. The CDR3 DNA reads as TGTGCCAGCAGCCGCCCGCCTGGACAGGATCCTTTGGCTGGCTACACCTTC.